This T cell receptor (beta chain) comes out of a study of cytomegalovirus exposure and HLA in healthy donors. Broader study findings: In a later analysis, most CMV-associated TCR beta chains appeared HLA-restricted. Indistinguishability led to the exclusion of some V segments, TRBV6-2 and TRBV6-3 included. Later analysis indicated greater clonal expansion among HLA-associated TCR beta chains than among equally common other chains. In a later analysis, parvovirus B19, influenza, CMV and Epstein-Barr virus appeared linked to several top co-occurrence clusters.

PCR amplification relied on 60 Vbeta primers (plus 13 Jbeta primers). The data were produced by immunoSEQ multiplex PCR, yet TCRdb's version contains in-frame clones alone and is incomplete. Here the sample spans about 180,000 clones, about 82% being singletons. This CDR3 is 16 amino acids long. The V gene lost 0 bases and the J gene lost 6 bases, with 18 bases spanning the gap. Germline V gene sequence: CDR1 SGHRS, CDR2 YFSETQ. On this clone: The antigen is unknown.

This sequence originates from a woman in her 30s in good health and CMV-seronegative. The sequencing input was PBMCs. The chain combines TRBV5-1 with TRBJ1-1; D not resolved. The CDR3 is CASSLVQLLGGAEAFF. The CDR3 nucleotides read TGCGCCAGCAGCTTGGTGCAGCTACTGGGAGGTGCTGAAGCTTTCTTT.